One TCR beta chain is described in this entry. Its antigen is not identified. The data stem from a study of OX40 agonist ivuxolimab in advanced cancers. About the research overall: Partial responses occurred in Three dose-escalation patients, one with hepatocellular carcinoma and two with cutaneous melanoma.

Overall study results and limits: CD8+ T cells showed, on average, more clonal expansion than CD4+ cells.

V lost 5 bases to trimming and J lost 1 base; unmatched junction nucleotides: 5. This CDR3 contains 15 residues. Germline CDR1 is LNHNV and CDR2 is YYDKDF (reference sequence). Some clones are missing from TCRdb's copy, which holds only in-frame ones; the method was immunoSEQ multiplex PCR. The table lists some 64,000 clones, around 88% of them singletons, with approximately 0.76% in the top ten. Specimen: CD4+ or CD8+ T cells sorted from blood, collected in a trial of the OX40 agonist ivuxolimab. The rearrangement uses TRBV15 and TRBJ2-1, with 7 bases aligning to TRBD2. The clonotype comes from an adult with an advanced solid tumor such as melanoma, head and neck, liver or kidney cancer. The CDR3, as DNA: TGTGCCACCAGCCGTACCGGGGGGTCCTACAATGAGCAGTTCTTC. This translates into CATSRTGGSYNEQFF.